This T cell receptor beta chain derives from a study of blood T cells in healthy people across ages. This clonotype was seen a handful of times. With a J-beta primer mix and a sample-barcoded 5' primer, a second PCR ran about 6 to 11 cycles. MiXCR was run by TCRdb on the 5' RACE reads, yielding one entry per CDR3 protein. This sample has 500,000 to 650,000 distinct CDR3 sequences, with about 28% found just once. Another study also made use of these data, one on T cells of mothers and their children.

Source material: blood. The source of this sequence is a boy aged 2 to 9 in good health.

In nucleotides, the CDR3 is TGTGCCAGCACCCCAGTCGGCAGGGGGCTTGAAAAACTGTTTTTT. This translates into CASTPVGRGLEKLFF. The rearrangement uses TRBV7-9 and TRBJ1-4; 8 nucleotides agree with TRBD1. The CDR3 totals 15 residues. Losses at the gene ends were 7 bases for V and 7 bases for J; bases not matched to a gene: 11. Germline CDR1 SEHNR, CDR2 FQNEAQ (reference sequence). Together with reference TRBV7-9 and TRBJ1-4, the CDR3 gives the full variable domain: DTGVSQNPRHKITKRGQNVTFRCDPISEHNRLYWYRQTLGQGPEFLTYFQNEAQLEKSRLLSDRFSAERPKGSFSTLEIQRTEQGDSAMYLCASTPVGRGLEKLFFGSGTQLSVL.